What follows are 17 T cell receptor beta chains derived from one specimen sequenced in a study of cytomegalovirus exposure and HLA in healthy donors. Sequencing was performed with immunoSEQ multiplex PCR; in TCRdb, only in-frame clones are kept and a portion is missing. Of about 100,000 clones in the sample, roughly 94% were seen once. Sequencing was performed on PBMCs. These receptors were collected from a woman aged 18 to 35 in good health and CMV-seronegative.

The chain uses TRBV21-1 and TRBJ1-2; the table calls TRBD1, which could not be checked here. TRBV21-1 is assigned pseudogene status. The CDR3 loop spans 15 amino acids. Written as DNA, the CDR3 is TGTGCCAGCAGCAAAGTGACAGCAATTTTATATGGCTACACCTTC. This gives the protein CASSKVTAILYGYTF.

The chain is built from TRBV9 and TRBJ1-1; 9 nucleotides align to TRBD1. Germline V gives CDR1 SGDLS, CDR2 YYNGEE. The length of the CDR3 is 13 residues. The junction had 11 bases not matched to a gene; V was cut back by 3 bases and J by 14 bases. The CDR3 region has the DNA TGTGCCAGCAGCGCATCGGGACAGGGACCCTTCTTCTTT. Translation gives CASSASGQGPFFF.

V and J are TRBV4-2 and TRBJ1-2, with 7 bases fitting TRBD1. The CDR3 consists of 16 residues. After removal of 1 base from V and 4 bases from J, the junction contained 9 bases not matched to a gene. Germline values: CDR1 LGHNA, CDR2 YNFKEQ. In DNA, the CDR3 is TGTGCCAGCAGCCAAGCCCAGGGGGAATCCATCTATGGCTACACCTTC. This translates into CASSQAQGESIYGYTF.

The rearrangement links TRBV25-1 to TRBJ1-1, with no clear D. V was shortened by 5 bases and J by 0 bases, with 4 bases between the two germline ends. The CDR3 loop spans 12 amino acids. Germline CDR1 is MGHDK and CDR2 is SYGVNS. CDR3 loop: CASSIMNTEAFF. In DNA, the CDR3 is TGTGCCAGCAGTATAATGAACACTGAAGCTTTCTTT.

The V gene is TRBV6-1, the J gene TRBJ2-5, with 9 positions matching TRBD2. J was trimmed by 0 bases and V by 4 bases; bases with no gene match: 9. CDR3 length equals 17 residues. CDR1 is MNHNS and CDR2 is SASEGT in the germline V gene. DNA of the CDR3: TGTGCCAGCAGTGGGCGGGGTAGCGGGAGAGACCAAGAGACCCAGTACTTC. It is translated as CASSGRGSGRDQETQYF.

The table lists this clone with a count of one. The chain joins TRBV5-4 to TRBJ2-3, with 7 bases matching TRBD1. Germline CDR1 reads SGHNT; CDR2 reads YYREEE (reference sequence). J gave up 2 bases and V 0 bases, and 12 bases lay outside the gene matches. The CDR3 sequence is 18 residues long. In nucleotides, the CDR3 is TGTGCCAGCAGCTTGGGGGGTCGGGGACAGCATAACACAGATACGCAGTATTTT. It is translated as CASSLGGRGQHNTDTQYF.

This chain joins TRBV29-1 and TRBJ2-3; tentatively, D is TRBD2 (6 bases). The CDR3 consists of 13 residues. V gave up 7 bases and J gave up 0 bases, with 11 bases separating them. Germline V lookup: CDR1 SQVTM, CDR2 ANQGSEA. CDR3 nucleotide sequence: TGCAGCGAGGTTAGCGGAAGCACAGATACGCAGTATTTT. The encoded protein is CSEVSGSTDTQYF.

The rearrangement joins TRBV28 to TRBJ1-4; D possibly corresponds to TRBD1 (5 bases). The V end lost 5 bases, the J end lost 7 bases, and 14 bases lay between the germline ends. CDR1 and CDR2 from the germline V gene are MDHEN and SYDVKM. CDR3 size: 14 residues. In nucleotides, the CDR3 is TGTGCCAGCAGTCTACTGGAGGGACGTGAAAAACTGTTTTTT. Protein: CASSLLEGREKLFF.

The chain couples TRBV7-6 to TRBJ2-5, with D possibly TRBD2 on 5 matching bases. The last part of the DNA fits TRBJ2-7 better; the J call may be wrong. Germline loops: CDR1 SGHVS, CDR2 FNYEAQ. The CDR3 covers 14 residues. The CDR3 spells CASSLTGNSYEQYF. As DNA, the CDR3 is TGTGCCAGCAGCTTAACCGGGAACTCCTACGAGCAGTACTTC.

V and J are TRBV19 and TRBJ2-7, with a tentative D call TRBD1 (7 bases). In germline, CDR1 is LNHDA, CDR2 SQIVND (reference sequence). Between the trimmed V and J ends, which lost 5 bases and 7 bases, there was a span of 18 bases. The CDR3 runs 14 residues. The CDR3 loop reads CASSLQGGPPEQYF. The CDR3, as DNA: TGTGCCAGTAGTCTGCAGGGGGGACCCCCTGAGCAGTACTTC.

The chain links TRBV5-4 to TRBJ1-2, with 8 bases fitting TRBD1. This CDR3 is 14 amino acids long. V lost 2 bases, J lost 4 bases, and 4 bases stayed unmatched. Germline CDR1 reads SGHNT; CDR2 reads YYREEE (reference sequence). The CDR3 loop reads CASSFGQGAYGYTF. For the CDR3, the DNA is TGTGCCAGCAGCTTCGGGCAGGGGGCCTATGGCTACACCTTC.

Regarding this clone: Sequence at one end of the junction differs from germline and may be a read error. The CDR3, as DNA: TGTGCTAGCAGCCCTGGGCGGGGCGAGCAGTACTTC. Translated, it gives CASSPGRGEQYF. The gene calls are TRBV7-7 and TRBJ2-7; weak D call: TRBD2 (6 bases). In germline, CDR1 is SSHAT, CDR2 FNYEAQ (reference sequence). The CDR3 is 12 amino acids.

The J gene is TRBJ1-2, the V gene TRBV5-4; 8 bases fit TRBD1. V shed 4 bases and J 4 bases; nucleotides not matched to a gene: 6. Germline V gene data show CDR1 as SGHNT and CDR2 as YYREEE (reference sequence). The CDR3 has 14 residues. CDR3: CASSPGQVTYGYTF. CDR3 DNA sequence: TGTGCCAGCAGCCCGGGACAGGTAACCTATGGCTACACCTTC.

Here the CDR3 DNA reads TGTGCCAGCAGCCAATTGAATTTGAGGGAGGTTGGCAAAAACATTCAGTACTTC. Amino acid sequence: CASSQLNLREVGKNIQYF. The chain recombines TRBV14 with TRBJ2-4, with D possibly being TRBD2 (6 bases). V lost 2 bases to trimming and J lost 3 bases, with 20 bases between them. The CDR3 is 18 residues long. Germline V lookup: CDR1 SGHDN, CDR2 FVKESK.

The chain links TRBV19 to TRBJ1-3, with a possible D match to TRBD1 (5 bases). Germline-derived CDR1 and CDR2 are LNHDA and SQIVND (reference sequence). The germline V and J ends were trimmed by 10 bases and 0 bases, with 19 bases remaining between them. The CDR3 is 16 amino acids. The CDR3 protein is CATQVEGSNSGNTIYF. Here the CDR3 DNA reads TGTGCCACCCAAGTGGAGGGGTCTAACTCTGGAAACACCATATATTTT.

This chain links TRBV27 with TRBJ2-3, with 9 nucleotides matching TRBD1. This CDR3 comprises 16 residues. The trim removed 5 bases at V and 4 bases at J, leaving 10 bases unmatched. Germline V gene lookup returns CDR1 MNHEY and CDR2 SMNVEV (reference sequence). Written as DNA, the CDR3 is TGTGCCAGCAGTCGTAATACAGGGGGCTGGGCAGATACGCAGTATTTT. Translated, it gives CASSRNTGGWADTQYF.

This chain connects TRBV7-9 to TRBJ1-2; no firm D call. V was pared by 2 bases and J by 3 bases, with 16 bases between. The CDR3 covers 16 residues. Looked up from germline, CDR1 is SEHNR and CDR2 is FQNEAQ (reference sequence). In nucleotides, the CDR3 is TGTGCCAGCAGCTTATCTATTAGGGAGGTTTACTATGGCTACACCTTC. Its translation: CASSLSIREVYYGYTF.